Included here is one T cell receptor (beta chain) sequence, with context. The record originates from a study of shared clonotypes between healthy human individuals. Overall study: Three plates were used per donor for CD4 naive, three for CD4 memory, two for CD8 naive and one for CD8 memory.

The CDR3 totals 15 residues. J lost 0 bases, V lost 2 bases, and 4 bases had no gene match. CDR1 is MNHEY, CDR2 SMNVEV, per germline (reference sequence). The method was immunoSEQ multiplex PCR; TCRdb's version includes in-frame clones alone and lacks a portion of them. The table shows about 2.3 million clones, with approximately 93% occurring only once. Within Nashville, Tennessee resided all donors, each a Caucasian adult. Sequencing input: naive CD4+ T cells from PBMCs. The subset denotes: CD45RA+ positively selected. This TCR was sampled from a man younger than 35 in good health. Some clones in this sample may be carry-over from other donors' samples. The chain links TRBV27 to TRBJ2-7; TRBD2 matches at 7 bases. The CDR3 coding sequence is TGTGCCAGCAGTTTAGAGGGCGGGAGCTCCTACGAGCAGTACTTC. Translated: CASSLEGGSSYEQYF.